This T cell receptor (beta chain) was identified in a study of shared clonotypes between healthy human individuals (dated by TCRdb to the early 2020s). Study-wide context: Two women and a few men aged 18 to 49 years were included in the cohort. Leukapheresis yielded between about 0.85 and 9 billion PBMCs per donor. Different laboratories and diverse techniques were used to prepare libraries and sequence TCR repertoires, to increase sequencing depth and limit assay-specific biases. To estimate repertoire size and how much clonotypes are shared between individuals, the study performed deep sequencing of blood TCR repertoires from five healthy adults. For each donor, three plates each were used for CD4 naive and CD4 memory, two plates were used for CD8 naive, and one plate was used for CD8 memory. General conclusions and limits of the study: About 4.5% of naive CD4, 3.5% of naive CD8, roughly 2.4% of memory CD4, and around 0.4% of memory CD8 clonotypes were shared across several donors. Pairwise subsampling led to the expectation that sequencing depth would affect the degree of clonotype sharing among donors. Compared with non-shared clonotypes, the clonotypes found in all four sorted-subset donors had higher generation probabilities. Larger estimated clonotype richness was generally found for naive subsets than for memory subsets. Sampling was restricted to blood, and TCR repertoires in tissue are likely to differ from TCR repertoires in blood. Incomplete sequencing was indicated by rarefaction of sorted-subset datasets, despite the large sequencing depth. Because the study included only a small number of donors, the genetic and exposure-history diversity represented was limited.

For the CD8 naive samples, CD45RO-negative cells were positively selected for CCR7, yielding a CD45RA+CCR7+ population from which TemRA cells were excluded. The donors were healthy, HIV-negative adults who had no recently reported acute infections or vaccinations. All donors were Caucasian adults living in Nashville, Tennessee, USA. Blood was collected by leukapheresis, and PBMCs were isolated by Ficoll-Histopaque density gradient centrifugation and then cryopreserved in liquid nitrogen vapor phase. Analytical flow cytometry was used to check the purity and quantity of each magnetically sorted T cell population. Genomic DNA was isolated from each sorted fraction and quantified by UV absorbance on a Nanodrop 2000c. TCR CDR3 regions were amplified from genomic DNA by multiplex PCR using the deep immunoSEQ assay. For each cell subset, the extracted genomic DNA was distributed evenly across all wells of several immunoSEQ 96-well plates, and each plate served as one replicate. Each replicate PCR for sorted subsets received around 0.2 ug genomic DNA, equal to tens of thousands of T cell genomes. Purified libraries were measured with a Qubit 3.0 fluorometer, size-checked on a Bioanalyzer 2100, and measured again with the KAPA Library Quantification kit. A separate single-read 150-cycle Illumina NextSeq 550 flow cell was used to sequence each immunoSEQ 96-well plate. For the original study's pipeline: The immunoSEQ output contained only junctional sequences without quality scores, so filtering could not match that applied to full-length reads. Sequences were annotated with PyIR, a Python wrapper for IgBLAST v1.9, and V/J genes and CDR3 were assigned using IMGT germline references. Reads were filtered out if the reads had weak V/J assignments (E-value above 1e-6), no CDR3, stop codons, out-of-frame junctions, or ambiguous translated residues. V3J clonotypes were defined as sequences sharing the same inferred V gene, J gene, and CDR3 amino acid sequence. Percentage overlap between repertoires was computed as shared unique clonotypes divided by the size of the smaller repertoire. Three approaches were used to assess repertoire richness: RTK rarefaction, the Chao1 estimator, and Recon v2.1 estimates of unobserved clonotypes. For all TCRbeta clonotypes obtained by the gDNA method from four donors, generation probabilities were computed with OLGA. TCRdb retrieved this table from immuneACCESS and kept in-frame rearrangements only. Not all clones are present; in checked studies, unresolved V genes account for under half, and no reason is known for the remainder. V, J and clone size are those of that table, while D and trimming were read from the DNA. This sample lists about 1,800,000 clones; about 95% were detected once. Of the sample, more than 0.9% falls within the top ten clones.

From the cysteine through the phenylalanine, the CDR3 covers 15 amino acids. Of all the DNA, just the CDR3 is kept, 45 bases in frame from base 1. CDR1 and CDR2, looked up from the germline V gene (reference sequence), are PRHDT and FYEKMQ. Unmatched junction bases come to 2, with V trimmed by 0 bases and J by 5 bases. Points on this clone: The target of this receptor is not known. Base quality data are lacking; no much larger clone is found one base away.

Recombination connected TRBV13 to TRBJ2-2; the junction holds 8 bases that match TRBD1. The sequence derives from a man aged 18 to 29 in good health. The source material was naive CD8+ T cells sorted from blood. The cell subset or site label here, explained by the study, means: CD45RA+CCR7+. The bases are TGTGCCAGCAGCTTAGGACAGGGGGAAACCGGGGAGCTGTTTTTT. This encodes CASSLGQGETGELFF.